This TCR beta chain was captured in a study of OX40 agonist ivuxolimab in advanced cancers. Study context: Antecedent anti-PD-1, anti-PD-L1 or anti-CTLA-4 therapy was permissible, with roughly 40% having received some. Study results and limitations: Still undetermined is the antigen specificity of the expanded peripheral T cells. CD4+ and CD8+ T cells in blood underwent clonal expansion by week 6 at 0.1 to 3.0 mg/kg.

For this clone: As yet, its antigen is unknown.

The length of the CDR3 is 10 residues. Germline V lookup: CDR1 LNHDA, CDR2 SQIVND (reference sequence). Trimming took 8 bases from V and 13 from J, leaving 11 bases between them. Clones were read by immunoSEQ multiplex PCR, and TCRdb kept only the in-frame ones, dropping some. This sample has 45,000 to 50,000 clones, with approximately 90% found just once. The chain couples TRBV19 to TRBJ1-4, with a weak D call TRBD1 (6 bases). This specimen consisted of CD4+ or CD8+ T cells sorted from blood, obtained in a trial of the OX40 agonist ivuxolimab. This TCR was recovered from an adult with an advanced solid tumor such as melanoma, head and neck, liver or kidney cancer. The CDR3 region has the DNA TGTGCCAGTTCTTTGGACAGACTGTTTTTT. Translation gives CASSLDRLFF.